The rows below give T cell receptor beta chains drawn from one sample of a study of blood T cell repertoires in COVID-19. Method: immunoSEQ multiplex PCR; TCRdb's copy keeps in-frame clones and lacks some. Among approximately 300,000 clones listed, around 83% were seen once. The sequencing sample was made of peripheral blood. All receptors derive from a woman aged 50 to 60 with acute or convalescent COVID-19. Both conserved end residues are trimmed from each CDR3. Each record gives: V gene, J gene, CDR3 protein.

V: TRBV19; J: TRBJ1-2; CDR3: ASSEGPYGYT
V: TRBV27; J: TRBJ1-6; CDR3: ASSLKSTGWSLH
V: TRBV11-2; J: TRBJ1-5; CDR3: ASSLDRGGIQPQH
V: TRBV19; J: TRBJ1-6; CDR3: ASRQLQGAEFPSSSPLH
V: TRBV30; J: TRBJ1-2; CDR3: AWDLQGIPYGYT
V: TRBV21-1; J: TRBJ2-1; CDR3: ATLLGSGAVHNEQF
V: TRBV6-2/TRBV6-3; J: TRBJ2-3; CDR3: ASSGGGLMDTQY
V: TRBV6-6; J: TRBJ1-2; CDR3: ASSWGQGPLAGYT
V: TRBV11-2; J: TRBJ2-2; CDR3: ASSANRNTGELF
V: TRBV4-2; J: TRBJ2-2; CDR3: ASSQGQGETGELF
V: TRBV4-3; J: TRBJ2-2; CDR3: ASSQDYWTGGLPGELF
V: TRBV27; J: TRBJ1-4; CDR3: ASSLGGGREKLF
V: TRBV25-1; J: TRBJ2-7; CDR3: ASTGATGGNYEQY
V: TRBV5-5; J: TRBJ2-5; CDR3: ASSLAPLEQETQY
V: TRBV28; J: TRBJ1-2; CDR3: ASSPWTRTVSRGYT
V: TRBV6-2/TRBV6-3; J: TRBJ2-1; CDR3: ASSSGTSANEQF
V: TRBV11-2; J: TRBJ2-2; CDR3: AGLFPSVRENTGELF
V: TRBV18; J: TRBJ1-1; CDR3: ASSPLDRGSEAF
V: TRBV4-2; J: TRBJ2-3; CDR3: ASSPLAGGGTDTQY
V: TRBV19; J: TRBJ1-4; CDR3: ASSPLGTGKEKLF
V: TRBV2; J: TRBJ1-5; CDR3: ASQKESGSPQPQH
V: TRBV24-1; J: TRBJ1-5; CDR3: ATSATGSSQPQH
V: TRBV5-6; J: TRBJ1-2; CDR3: ASSPGGQGNYGYT
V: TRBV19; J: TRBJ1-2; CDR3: AIMDRNYGYT
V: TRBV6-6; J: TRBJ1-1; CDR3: ASSSERQGRNTEAF
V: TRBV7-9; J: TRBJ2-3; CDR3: ASSSRQDSTDTQY
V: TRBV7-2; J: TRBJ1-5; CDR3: ASSFMADSPNQPQH
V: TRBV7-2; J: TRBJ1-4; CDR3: ASSQTGSVNEKLF
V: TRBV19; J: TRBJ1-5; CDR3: ASSPRDFDSNQPQH
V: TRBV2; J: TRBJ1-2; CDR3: ASSEGRYGYT
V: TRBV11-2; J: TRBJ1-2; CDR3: ASSSGTGTYGYT
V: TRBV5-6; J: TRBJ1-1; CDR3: ASSSLPQVSGAEAF
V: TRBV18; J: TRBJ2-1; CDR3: ASSPGTGENEQF
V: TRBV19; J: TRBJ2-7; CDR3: ASSIVAGSAYEQY
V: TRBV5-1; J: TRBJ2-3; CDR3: ASSFLSTDTQY
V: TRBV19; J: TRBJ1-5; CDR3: ASNTRAGKEQPQH